These 8 T cell receptor beta chains came from one sample sequenced in a study of OX40 agonist ivuxolimab in advanced cancers. Using immunoSEQ multiplex PCR, the repertoire was profiled, and TCRdb retains in-frame clones only, with some absent. The profile covers around 63,000 clones, with 80% to 90% appearing a single time and approximately 11% taken by the ten largest. The specimen was CD4+ or CD8+ T cells sorted from blood, collected in a trial of the OX40 agonist ivuxolimab. The source is an adult with an advanced solid tumor such as melanoma, head and neck, liver or kidney cancer.

The chain links TRBV27 to TRBJ2-7; 12 nucleotides line up with TRBD2. Germline-derived CDR1 and CDR2 are MNHEY and SMNVEV (reference sequence). Losses at the gene ends were 6 bases for V and 3 bases for J; bases not matched to a gene: 6. The CDR3 is 15 residues long. CDR3 in amino acids: CASRTTSGGFYEQYF. CDR3 bases: TGTGCCAGCAGGACGACTAGCGGGGGTTTCTACGAGCAGTACTTC.

V usage is TRBV28 and J usage is TRBJ2-7; no clear D gene. This CDR3 has 12 amino acids. V lost 2 bases and J 7 bases, leaving 9 bases between the germline ends. Germline CDR1 is MDHEN and CDR2 is SYDVKM. CDR3 protein: CASSLRLGEQYF. In DNA, the CDR3 is TGTGCCAGCAGTTTACGGCTGGGGGAGCAGTACTTC.

V gene TRBV5-1 combines with J gene TRBJ2-5; D remains ambiguous. V shed 3 bases and J shed 5 bases, with 8 bases lying between them. Per germline, CDR1 SGHRS and CDR2 YFSETQ. The CDR3 spans 12 residues. CDR3: CASSSQRETQYF. CDR3 coding DNA: TGCGCCAGCAGCTCACAGCGCGAGACCCAGTACTTC.

This clone has only one observation. This chain links TRBV18 with TRBJ2-5; tentative D call: TRBD1 (6 bases). The V end was cut by 5 bases, the J end by 7 bases, with 17 bases between. Germline values: CDR1 KGHSH, CDR2 LQKENI. This CDR3 comprises 14 residues. The DNA for the CDR3 is TGTGCCAGCTCATCCTCAGGGGTCGAGGGGACCCAGTACTTC. Its translation is CASSSSGVEGTQYF.

The rearrangement joins TRBV5-1 to TRBJ2-2, with 9 bases lining up with TRBD2. CDR3 size: 16 residues. Trimming removed 2 bases from V and 1 base from J; junction bases left unmatched: 3. CDR1 and CDR2 from the germline V gene are SGHRS and YFSETQ. CDR3 DNA sequence: TGCGCCAGCAGCTTAAAACTAGCGGGGAACACCGGGGAGCTGTTTTTT. Amino acid sequence: CASSLKLAGNTGELFF. Drawing the rest from reference TRBV5-1 and TRBJ2-2, the complete variable domain is KAGVTQTPRYLIKTRGQQVTLSCSPISGHRSVSWYQQTPGQGLQFLFEYFSETQRNKGNFPGRFSGRQFSNSRSEMNVSTLELGDSALYLCASSLKLAGNTGELFFGEGSRLTVL.

The chain combines TRBV2 with TRBJ2-5, with a tentative D call TRBD2 (7 bases). The better agreement between TRBJ2-7 and the DNA end casts doubt on the J call. The germline V gene has CDR1 SNHLY and CDR2 FYNNEI. CDR3 length: 15 residues. The CDR3 loop reads CASSVFRGGSYEQYF. The CDR3 coding sequence is TGTGCCAGCAGTGTATTCAGGGGAGGGTCCTACGAGCAGTACTTC.

This chain uses TRBV6-1 with TRBJ2-7; TRBD2 agrees at 7 bases. Germline lookup yields CDR1 MNHNS and CDR2 SASEGT. The CDR3 runs 14 residues. Trimming cost V 7 bases and J 0 bases; bases outside gene matches: 6. CDR3 residues: CASKLLATSYEQYF. The DNA of the CDR3 is TGTGCCAGCAAATTACTAGCGACCTCCTACGAGCAGTACTTC.

The chain is built from TRBV7-8 and TRBJ1-2; D perhaps matches TRBD1 (6 bases). Germline V gives CDR1 SGHVS, CDR2 FQNEAQ. The CDR3 is 14 residues long. The germline V and J ends were trimmed by 5 bases and 5 bases, with 15 bases remaining between them. In DNA, the CDR3 is TGTGCCAGCAGCCCCACCGGACAGTCGTATGGCTACACCTTC. Translating gives CASSPTGQSYGYTF.